Below are 3 T cell receptor beta chains sequenced from a single sample in a study of CD8 T cells in ankylosing spondylitis. TCRdb re-analysed the 5' RACE reads in MiXCR, keeping a single row per CDR3 protein. The sample consists of around 770,000 distinct CDR3 sequences, approximately 12% of them appearing once. General observations from the study: Blood from ankylosing spondylitis patients appeared to carry a characteristic roughly 8-variant TCR beta motif.

These receptors lack a known antigen. The sequencing input was blood, either unsorted or a sorted T cell fraction (not recorded which). The receptors derive from a male donor with ankylosing spondylitis.

This clonotype was seen at least ten times. The genes are TRBV20-1 and TRBJ1-1; weak D call: TRBD1 (5 bases). From germline, CDR1 is DFQATT and CDR2 SNEGSKA (reference sequence). The ends were cut back, 3 bases at V and 6 bases at J, with 5 bases in the middle. The CDR3 extends over 10 amino acids. The CDR3 DNA follows: TGCAGTGCTAGCAGGGCTGAAGCTTTCTTT. This sequence encodes CSASRAEAFF.

This clonotype appeared a few times. The V call is TRBV20-1, the J call TRBJ2-7, with 8 nucleotides matching TRBD1. The J segment lost 6 bases and the V segment lost 1 base, leaving 11 bases of the junction unmatched. Germline-derived CDR1 and CDR2 are DFQATT and SNEGSKA (reference sequence). This CDR3 has 15 amino acids. CDR3 loop: CSARVWDRLVSEQYF. The DNA for the CDR3 is TGCAGTGCTAGAGTTTGGGACAGGTTGGTCTCCGAGCAGTACTTC.

The chain employs TRBV7-2 and TRBJ2-1, with 7 positions matching TRBD2. J lost 11 bases, V lost 2 bases, and 6 bases had no gene match. The CDR3 is 13 amino acids. Per germline, CDR1 SGHTA and CDR2 FQGNSA. Here the CDR3 DNA reads TGTGCCAGCAGCTTAAAAGCGGGGCGAAAGCAGTTCTTC. It yields the protein CASSLKAGRKQFF.